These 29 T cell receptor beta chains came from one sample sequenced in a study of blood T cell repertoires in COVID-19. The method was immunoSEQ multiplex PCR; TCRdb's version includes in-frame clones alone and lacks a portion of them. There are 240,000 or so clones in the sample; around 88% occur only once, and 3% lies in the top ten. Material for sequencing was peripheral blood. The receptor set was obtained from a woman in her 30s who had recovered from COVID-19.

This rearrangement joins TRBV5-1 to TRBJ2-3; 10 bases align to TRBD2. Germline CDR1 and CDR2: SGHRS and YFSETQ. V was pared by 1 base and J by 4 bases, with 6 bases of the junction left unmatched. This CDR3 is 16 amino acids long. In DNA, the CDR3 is TGCGCCAGCAGCTTGAGGGGACTAGCGCTGGCAGATACGCAGTATTTT. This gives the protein CASSLRGLALADTQYF.

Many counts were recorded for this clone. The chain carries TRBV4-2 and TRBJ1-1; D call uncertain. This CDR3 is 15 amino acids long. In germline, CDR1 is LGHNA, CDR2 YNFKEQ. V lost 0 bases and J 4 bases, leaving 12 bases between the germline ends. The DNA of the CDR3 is TGTGCCAGCAGCCAAGAAGAACAACCGTCCACTGAAGCTTTCTTT. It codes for CASSQEEQPSTEAFF.

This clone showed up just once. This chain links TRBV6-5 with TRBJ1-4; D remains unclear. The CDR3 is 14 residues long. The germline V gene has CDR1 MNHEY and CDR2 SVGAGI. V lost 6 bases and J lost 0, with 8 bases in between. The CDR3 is CASRILATNEKLFF. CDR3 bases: TGTGCCAGCAGGATACTTGCAACTAATGAAAAACTGTTTTTT.

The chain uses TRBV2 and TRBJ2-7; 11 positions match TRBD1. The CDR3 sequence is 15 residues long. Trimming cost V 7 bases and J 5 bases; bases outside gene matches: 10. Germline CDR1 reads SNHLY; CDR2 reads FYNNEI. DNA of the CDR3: TGTGCCAGCACCTCAATGGGGACAGGGGGGAACGAGCAGTACTTC. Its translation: CASTSMGTGGNEQYF.

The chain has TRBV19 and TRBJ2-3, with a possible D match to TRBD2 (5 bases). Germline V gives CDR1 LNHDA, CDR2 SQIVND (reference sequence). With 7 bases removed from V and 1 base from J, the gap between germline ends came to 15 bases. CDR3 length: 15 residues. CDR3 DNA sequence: TGTGCCAGTACGGGGAAGGGTATTGGCACAGATACGCAGTATTTT. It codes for CASTGKGIGTDTQYF.

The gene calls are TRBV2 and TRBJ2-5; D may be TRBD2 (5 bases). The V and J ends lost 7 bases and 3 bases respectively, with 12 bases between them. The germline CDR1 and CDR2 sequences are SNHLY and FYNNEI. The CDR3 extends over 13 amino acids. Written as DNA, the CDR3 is TGTGCCAGCACGAAGAAGGGAGAAGAGACCCAGTACTTC. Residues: CASTKKGEETQYF. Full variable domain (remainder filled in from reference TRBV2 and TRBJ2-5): EPEVTQTPSHQVTQMGQEVILRCVPISNHLYFYWYRQILGQKVEFLVSFYNNEISEKSEIFDDQFSVERPDGSNFTLKIRSTKLEDSAMYFCASTKKGEETQYFGPGTRLLVL.

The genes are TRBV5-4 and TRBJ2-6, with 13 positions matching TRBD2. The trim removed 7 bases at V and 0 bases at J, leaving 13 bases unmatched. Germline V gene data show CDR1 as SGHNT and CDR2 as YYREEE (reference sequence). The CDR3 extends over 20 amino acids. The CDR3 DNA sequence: TGTGCCAGCTGTCGTTGGACTAGCGGGGGCCTATTCTCTGGGGCCAACGTCCTGACTTTC. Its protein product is CASCRWTSGGLFSGANVLTF.

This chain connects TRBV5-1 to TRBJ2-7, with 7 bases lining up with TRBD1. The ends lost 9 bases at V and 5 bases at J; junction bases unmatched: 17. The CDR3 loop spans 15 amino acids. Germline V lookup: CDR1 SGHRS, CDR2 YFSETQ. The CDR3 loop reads CATRQGSTFLDEQYF. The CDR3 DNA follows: TGCGCCACCCGACAGGGTTCGACATTCCTAGACGAGCAGTACTTC.

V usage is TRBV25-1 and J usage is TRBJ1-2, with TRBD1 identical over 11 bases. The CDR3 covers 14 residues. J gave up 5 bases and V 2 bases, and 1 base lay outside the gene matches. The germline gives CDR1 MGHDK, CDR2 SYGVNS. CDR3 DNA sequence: TGTGCCAGCAGTGAAGGACAGGGGGCGTATGGCTACACCTTC. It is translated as CASSEGQGAYGYTF.

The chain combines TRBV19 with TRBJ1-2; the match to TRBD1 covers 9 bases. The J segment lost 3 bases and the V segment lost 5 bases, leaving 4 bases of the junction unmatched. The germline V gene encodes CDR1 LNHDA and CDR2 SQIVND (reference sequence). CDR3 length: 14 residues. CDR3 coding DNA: TGTGCCAGTAGTCGCCGGGACAGGGACTATGGCTACACCTTC. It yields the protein CASSRRDRDYGYTF. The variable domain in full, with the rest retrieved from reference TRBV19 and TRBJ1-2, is DGGITQSPKYLFRKEGQNVTLSCEQNLNHDAMYWYRQDPGQGLRLIYYSQIVNDFQKGDIAEGYSVSREKKESFPLTVTSAQKNPTAFYLCASSRRDRDYGYTFGSGTRLTVV.

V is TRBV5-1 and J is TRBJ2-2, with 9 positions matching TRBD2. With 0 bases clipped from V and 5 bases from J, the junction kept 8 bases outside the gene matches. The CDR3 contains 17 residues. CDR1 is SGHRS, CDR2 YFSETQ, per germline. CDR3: CASSLGSAGGPTGELFF. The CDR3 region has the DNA TGCGCCAGCAGCTTGGGTTCAGCGGGGGGTCCTACCGGGGAGCTGTTTTTT.

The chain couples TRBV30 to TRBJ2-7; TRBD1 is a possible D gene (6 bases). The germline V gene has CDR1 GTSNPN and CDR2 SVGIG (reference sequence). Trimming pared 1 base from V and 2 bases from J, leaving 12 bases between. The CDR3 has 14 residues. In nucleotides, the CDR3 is TGTGCCTGGAGTGCGGGACACCCGACCTACGAGCAGTACTTC. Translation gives CAWSAGHPTYEQYF.

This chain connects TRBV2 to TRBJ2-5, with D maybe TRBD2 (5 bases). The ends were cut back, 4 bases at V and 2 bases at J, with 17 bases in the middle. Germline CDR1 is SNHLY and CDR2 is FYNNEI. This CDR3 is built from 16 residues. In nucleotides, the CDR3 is TGTGCCAGCAGTGGCAATGGACTCCCTAGACAAGAGACCCAGTACTTC. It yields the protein CASSGNGLPRQETQYF.

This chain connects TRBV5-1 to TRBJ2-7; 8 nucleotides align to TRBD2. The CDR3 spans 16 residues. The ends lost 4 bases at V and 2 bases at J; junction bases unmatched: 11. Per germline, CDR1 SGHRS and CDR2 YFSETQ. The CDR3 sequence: CASSPSPGGYTYEQYF. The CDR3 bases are TGCGCCAGCAGCCCCTCCCCGGGAGGGTACACCTACGAGCAGTACTTC. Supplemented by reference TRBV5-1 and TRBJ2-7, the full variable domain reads KAGVTQTPRYLIKTRGQQVTLSCSPISGHRSVSWYQQTPGQGLQFLFEYFSETQRNKGNFPGRFSGRQFSNSRSEMNVSTLELGDSALYLCASSPSPGGYTYEQYFGPGTRLTVT.

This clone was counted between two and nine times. The CDR3 loop is CASSVDSSTDTQYF. CDR3 nucleotides: TGTGCCAGCAGCGTAGATAGTAGCACAGATACGCAGTATTTT. The J gene is TRBJ2-3, the V gene TRBV9; D remains ambiguous. Germline CDR1 is SGDLS and CDR2 is YYNGEE. The CDR3 has 14 amino acids. V lost 0 bases and J lost 0, with 5 bases in between.

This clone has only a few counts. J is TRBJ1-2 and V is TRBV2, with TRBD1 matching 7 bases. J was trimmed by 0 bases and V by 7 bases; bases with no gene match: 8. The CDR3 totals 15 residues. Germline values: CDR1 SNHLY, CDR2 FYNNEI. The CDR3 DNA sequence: TGTGCCAGCACCTCGACAGGGCGAACTAACTATGGCTACACCTTC. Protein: CASTSTGRTNYGYTF.

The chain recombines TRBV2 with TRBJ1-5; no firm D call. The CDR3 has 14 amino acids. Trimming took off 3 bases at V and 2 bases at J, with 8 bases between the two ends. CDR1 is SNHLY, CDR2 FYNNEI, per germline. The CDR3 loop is CASSEESGNQPQHF. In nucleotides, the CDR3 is TGTGCCAGCAGTGAGGAGTCGGGCAATCAGCCCCAGCATTTT.

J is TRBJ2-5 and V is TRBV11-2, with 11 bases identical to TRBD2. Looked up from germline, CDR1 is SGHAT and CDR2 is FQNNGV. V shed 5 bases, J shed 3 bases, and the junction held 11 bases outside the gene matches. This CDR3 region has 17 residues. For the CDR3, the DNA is TGTGCCAGCAGCCCTACCAGCCTAGCGGGGGGCAAAGAGACCCAGTACTTC. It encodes CASSPTSLAGGKETQYF. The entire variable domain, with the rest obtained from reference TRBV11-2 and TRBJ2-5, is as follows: EAGVAQSPRYKIIEKRQSVAFWCNPISGHATLYWYQQILGQGPKLLIQFQNNGVVDDSQLPKDRFSAERLKGVDSTLKIQPAKLEDSAVYLCASSPTSLAGGKETQYFGPGTRLLVL.

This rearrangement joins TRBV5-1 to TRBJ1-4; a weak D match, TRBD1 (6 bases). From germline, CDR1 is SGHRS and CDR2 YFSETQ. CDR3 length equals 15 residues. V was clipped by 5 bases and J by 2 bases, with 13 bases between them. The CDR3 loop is CASSTGQHTNEKLFF. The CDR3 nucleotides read TGCGCCAGCAGTACCGGACAGCATACTAATGAAAAACTGTTTTTT.

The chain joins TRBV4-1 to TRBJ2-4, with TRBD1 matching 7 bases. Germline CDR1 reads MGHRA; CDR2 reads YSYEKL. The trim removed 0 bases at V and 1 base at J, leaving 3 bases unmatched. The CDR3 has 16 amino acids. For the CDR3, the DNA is TGCGCCAGCAGCCAAGACAAGGGGGCCGCCAAAAACATTCAGTACTTC. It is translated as CASSQDKGAAKNIQYF.

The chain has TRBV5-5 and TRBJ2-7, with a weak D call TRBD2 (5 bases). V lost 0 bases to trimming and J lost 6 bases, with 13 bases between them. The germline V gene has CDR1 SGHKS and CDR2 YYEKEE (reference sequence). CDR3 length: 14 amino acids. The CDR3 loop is CASSLVGGDIEQYF. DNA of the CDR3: TGTGCCAGCAGCTTGGTCGGAGGCGACATCGAGCAGTACTTC.

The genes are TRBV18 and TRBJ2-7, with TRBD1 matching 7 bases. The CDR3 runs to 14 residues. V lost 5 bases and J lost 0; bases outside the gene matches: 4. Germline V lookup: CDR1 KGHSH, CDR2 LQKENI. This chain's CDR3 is CASSIRDSSYEQYF. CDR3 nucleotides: TGTGCCAGCTCAATAAGGGACAGCTCCTACGAGCAGTACTTC.

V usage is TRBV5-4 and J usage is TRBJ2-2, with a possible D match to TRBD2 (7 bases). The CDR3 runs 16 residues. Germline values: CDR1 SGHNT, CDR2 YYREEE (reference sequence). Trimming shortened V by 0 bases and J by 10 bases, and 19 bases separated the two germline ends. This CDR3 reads CASSLGGRGLDVELFF. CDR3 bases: TGTGCCAGCAGCTTGGGAGGGCGGGGGCTTGACGTGGAGCTGTTTTTT. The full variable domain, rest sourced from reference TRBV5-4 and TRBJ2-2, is ETGVTQSPTHLIKTRGQQVTLRCSSQSGHNTVSWYQQALGQGPQFIFQYYREEENGRGNFPPRFSGLQFPNYSSELNVNALELDDSALYLCASSLGGRGLDVELFFGEGSRLTVL.

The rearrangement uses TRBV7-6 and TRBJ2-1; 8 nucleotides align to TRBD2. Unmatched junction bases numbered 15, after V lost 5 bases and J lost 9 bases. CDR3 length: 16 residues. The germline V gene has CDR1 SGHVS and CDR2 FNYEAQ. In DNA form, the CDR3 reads TGTGCCAGCAGCCCTCTAGGGAGCGGGGGATGGGGTGAGCAGTTCTTC. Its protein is CASSPLGSGGWGEQFF.

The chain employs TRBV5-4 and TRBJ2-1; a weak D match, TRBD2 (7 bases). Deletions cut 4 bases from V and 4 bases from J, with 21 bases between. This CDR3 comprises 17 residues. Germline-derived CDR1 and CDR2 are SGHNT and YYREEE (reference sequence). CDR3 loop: CASSPRSRGGTYNEQFF. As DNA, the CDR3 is TGTGCCAGCAGCCCCCGAAGTAGGGGGGGGACTTACAATGAGCAGTTCTTC.

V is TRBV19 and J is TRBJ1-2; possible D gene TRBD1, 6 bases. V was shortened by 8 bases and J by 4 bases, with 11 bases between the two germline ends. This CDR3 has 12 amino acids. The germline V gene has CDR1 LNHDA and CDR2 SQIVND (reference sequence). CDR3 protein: CASSWGRYGYTF. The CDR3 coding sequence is TGTGCCAGTTCCTGGGGGCGCTATGGCTACACCTTC. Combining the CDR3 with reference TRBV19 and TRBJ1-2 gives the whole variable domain DGGITQSPKYLFRKEGQNVTLSCEQNLNHDAMYWYRQDPGQGLRLIYYSQIVNDFQKGDIAEGYSVSREKKESFPLTVTSAQKNPTAFYLCASSWGRYGYTFGSGTRLTVV.

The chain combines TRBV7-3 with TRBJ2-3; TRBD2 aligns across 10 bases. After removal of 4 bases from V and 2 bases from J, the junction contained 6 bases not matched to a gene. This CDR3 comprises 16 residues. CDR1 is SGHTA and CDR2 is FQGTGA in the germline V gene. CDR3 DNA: TGTGCCAGCAGCTCCCGGCTAGCGGGGGACACAGATACGCAGTATTTT. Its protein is CASSSRLAGDTDTQYF.

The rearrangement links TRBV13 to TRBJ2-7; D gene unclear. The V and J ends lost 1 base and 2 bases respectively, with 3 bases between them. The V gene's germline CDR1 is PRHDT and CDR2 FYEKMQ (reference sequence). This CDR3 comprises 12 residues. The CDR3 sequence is CASSLVTYEQYF. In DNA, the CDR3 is TGTGCCAGCAGCTTAGTCACCTACGAGCAGTACTTC. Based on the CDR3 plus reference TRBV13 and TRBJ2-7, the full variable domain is AAGVIQSPRHLIKEKRETATLKCYPIPRHDTVYWYQQGPGQDPQFLISFYEKMQSDKGSIPDRFSAQQFSDYHSELNMSSLELGDSALYFCASSLVTYEQYFGPGTRLTVT.

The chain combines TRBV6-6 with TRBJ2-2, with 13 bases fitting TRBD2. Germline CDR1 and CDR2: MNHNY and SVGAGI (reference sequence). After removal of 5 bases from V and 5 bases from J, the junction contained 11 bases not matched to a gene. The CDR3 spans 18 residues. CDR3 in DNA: TGTGCCAGCAGTCCCGGGACTAGCGGGGTACCGGGGACCGGGGAGCTGTTTTTT. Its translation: CASSPGTSGVPGTGELFF.